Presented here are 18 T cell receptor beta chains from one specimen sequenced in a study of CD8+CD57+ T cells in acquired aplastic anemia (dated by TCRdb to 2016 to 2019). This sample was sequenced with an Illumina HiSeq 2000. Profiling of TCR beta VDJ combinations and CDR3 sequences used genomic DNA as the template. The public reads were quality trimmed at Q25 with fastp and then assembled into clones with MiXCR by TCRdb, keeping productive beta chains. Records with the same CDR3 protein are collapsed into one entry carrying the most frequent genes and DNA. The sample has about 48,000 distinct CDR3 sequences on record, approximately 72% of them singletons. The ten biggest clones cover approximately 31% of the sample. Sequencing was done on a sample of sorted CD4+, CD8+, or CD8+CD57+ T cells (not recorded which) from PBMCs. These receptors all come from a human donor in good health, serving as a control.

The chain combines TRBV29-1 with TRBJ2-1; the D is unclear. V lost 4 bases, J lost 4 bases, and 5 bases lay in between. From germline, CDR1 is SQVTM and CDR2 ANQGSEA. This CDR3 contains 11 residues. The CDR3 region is CSVGPYNEQFF. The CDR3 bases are TGCAGCGTTGGCCCGTACAATGAGCAGTTCTTC.

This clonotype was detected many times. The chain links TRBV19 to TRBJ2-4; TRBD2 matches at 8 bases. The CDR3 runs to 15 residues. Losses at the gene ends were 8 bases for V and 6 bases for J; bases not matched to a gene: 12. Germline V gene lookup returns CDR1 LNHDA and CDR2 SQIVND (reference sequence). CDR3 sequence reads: CASDQGGLAGNIQYF. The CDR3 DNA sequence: TGTGCCAGTGACCAGGGCGGACTAGCAGGAAACATTCAGTACTTC.

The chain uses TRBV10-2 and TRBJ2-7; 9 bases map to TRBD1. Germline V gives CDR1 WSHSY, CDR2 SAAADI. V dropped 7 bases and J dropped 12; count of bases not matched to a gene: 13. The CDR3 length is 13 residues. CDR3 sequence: CASTELDRGLRYF. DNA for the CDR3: TGCGCCAGCACCGAACTGGACAGGGGATTACGGTACTTC.

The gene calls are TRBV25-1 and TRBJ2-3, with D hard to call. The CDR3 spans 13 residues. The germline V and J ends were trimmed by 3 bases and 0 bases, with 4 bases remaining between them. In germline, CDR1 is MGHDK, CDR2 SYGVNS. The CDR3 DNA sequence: TGTGCCAGCAGTGATAGTAGCACAGATACGCAGTATTTT. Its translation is CASSDSSTDTQYF.

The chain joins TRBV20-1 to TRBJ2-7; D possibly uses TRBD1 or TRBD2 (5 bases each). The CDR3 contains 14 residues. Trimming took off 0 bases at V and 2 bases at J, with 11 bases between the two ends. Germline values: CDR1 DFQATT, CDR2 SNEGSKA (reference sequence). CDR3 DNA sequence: TGCAGTGCTAGAGATAGGCAGGGAGCCTACGAGCAGTACTTC. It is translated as CSARDRQGAYEQYF.

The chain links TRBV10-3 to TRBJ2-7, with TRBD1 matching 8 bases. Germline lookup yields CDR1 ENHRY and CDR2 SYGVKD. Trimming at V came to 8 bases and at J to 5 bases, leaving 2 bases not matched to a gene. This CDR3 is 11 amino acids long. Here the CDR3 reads CAIGQGHEQYF. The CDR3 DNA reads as TGTGCCATCGGACAGGGCCACGAGCAGTACTTC.

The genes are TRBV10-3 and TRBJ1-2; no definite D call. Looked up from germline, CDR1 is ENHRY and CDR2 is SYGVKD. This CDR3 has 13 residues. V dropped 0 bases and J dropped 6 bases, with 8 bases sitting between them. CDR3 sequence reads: CAISESIGDGYTF. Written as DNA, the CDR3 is TGTGCCATCAGTGAGTCGATTGGGGATGGCTACACCTTC.

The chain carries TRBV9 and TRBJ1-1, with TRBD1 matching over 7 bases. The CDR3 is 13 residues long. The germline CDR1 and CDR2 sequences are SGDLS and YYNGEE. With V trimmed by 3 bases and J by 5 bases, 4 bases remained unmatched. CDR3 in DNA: TGTGCCAGCAGCGCAGGGGGGTGGACTGAAGCTTTCTTT. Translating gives CASSAGGWTEAFF. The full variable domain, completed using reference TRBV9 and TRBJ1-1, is DSGVTQTPKHLITATGQRVTLRCSPRSGDLSVYWYQQSLDQGLQFLIQYYNGEERAKGNILERFSAQQFPDLHSELNLSSLELGDSALYFCASSAGGWTEAFFGQGTRLTVV.

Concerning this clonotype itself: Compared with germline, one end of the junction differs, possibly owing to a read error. This CDR3 reads CAVRQGEYGYTF. DNA of the CDR3: TGCGCAGTCCGACAGGGGGAATATGGCTACACCTTC. The chain carries TRBV5-4 and TRBJ1-2; 9 bases are shared with TRBD1. This CDR3 has 12 amino acids. Per the germline V gene, CDR1 is SGHNT and CDR2 is YYREEE (reference sequence).

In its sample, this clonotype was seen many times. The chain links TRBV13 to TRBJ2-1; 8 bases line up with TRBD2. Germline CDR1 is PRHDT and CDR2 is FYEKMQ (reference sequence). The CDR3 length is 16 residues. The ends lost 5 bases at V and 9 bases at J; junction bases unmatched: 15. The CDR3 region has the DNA TGTGCCAGCAGCCAAGAGGGGACTAGGACGACGGCTGAGCAGTTCTTC. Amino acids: CASSQEGTRTTAEQFF.

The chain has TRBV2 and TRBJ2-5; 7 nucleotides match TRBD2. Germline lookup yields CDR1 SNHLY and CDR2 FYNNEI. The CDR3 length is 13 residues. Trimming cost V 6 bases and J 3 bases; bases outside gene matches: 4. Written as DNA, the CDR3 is TGTGCCAGCAGCACTAGCGTTGAAGAGACCCAGTACTTC. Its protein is CASSTSVEETQYF.

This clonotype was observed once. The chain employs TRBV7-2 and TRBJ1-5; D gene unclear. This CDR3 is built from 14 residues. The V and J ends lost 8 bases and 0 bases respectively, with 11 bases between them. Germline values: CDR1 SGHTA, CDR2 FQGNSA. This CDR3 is CASGRWDSNQPQHF. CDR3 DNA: TGTGCCAGCGGGAGGTGGGATAGCAATCAGCCCCAGCATTTT. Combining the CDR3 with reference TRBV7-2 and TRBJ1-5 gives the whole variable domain GAGVSQSPSNKVTEKGKDVELRCDPISGHTALYWYRQSLGQGLEFLIYFQGNSAPDKSGLPSDRFSAERTGGSVSTLTIQRTQQEDSAVYLCASGRWDSNQPQHFGDGTRLSIL.

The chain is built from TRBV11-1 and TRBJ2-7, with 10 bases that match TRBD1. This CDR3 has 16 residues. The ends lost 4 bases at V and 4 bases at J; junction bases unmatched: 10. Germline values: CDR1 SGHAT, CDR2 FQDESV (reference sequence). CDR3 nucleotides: TGTGCCAGCAGCTCGGATCCGGGACAGGGGAGATACGAGCAGTACGTC. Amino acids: CASSSDPGQGRYEQYV.

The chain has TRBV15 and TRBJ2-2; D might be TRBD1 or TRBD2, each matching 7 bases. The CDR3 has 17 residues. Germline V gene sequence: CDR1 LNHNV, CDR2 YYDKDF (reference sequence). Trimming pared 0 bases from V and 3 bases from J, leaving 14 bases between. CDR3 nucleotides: TGTGCCACCAGCAGAGATCGGGGAGGGGGCTACACCGGGGAGCTGTTTTTT. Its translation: CATSRDRGGGYTGELFF.

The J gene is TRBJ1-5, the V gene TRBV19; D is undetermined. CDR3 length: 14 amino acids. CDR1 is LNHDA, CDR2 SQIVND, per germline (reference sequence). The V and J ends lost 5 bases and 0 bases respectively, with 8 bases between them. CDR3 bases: TGTGCCAGTAGTTTAACAGTTAGCAATCAGCCCCAGCATTTT. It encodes CASSLTVSNQPQHF. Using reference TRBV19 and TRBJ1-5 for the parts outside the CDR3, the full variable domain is DGGITQSPKYLFRKEGQNVTLSCEQNLNHDAMYWYRQDPGQGLRLIYYSQIVNDFQKGDIAEGYSVSREKKESFPLTVTSAQKNPTAFYLCASSLTVSNQPQHFGDGTRLSIL.

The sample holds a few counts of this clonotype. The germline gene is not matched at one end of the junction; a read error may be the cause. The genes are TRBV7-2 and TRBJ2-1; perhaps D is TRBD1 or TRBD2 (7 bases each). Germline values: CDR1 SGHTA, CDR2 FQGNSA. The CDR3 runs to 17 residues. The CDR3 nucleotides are TGTGCCAGCAGCCTAGCTGGGGGGGACAGTCCCTACAATGAGCAGTTCTTC. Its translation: CASSLAGGDSPYNEQFF.

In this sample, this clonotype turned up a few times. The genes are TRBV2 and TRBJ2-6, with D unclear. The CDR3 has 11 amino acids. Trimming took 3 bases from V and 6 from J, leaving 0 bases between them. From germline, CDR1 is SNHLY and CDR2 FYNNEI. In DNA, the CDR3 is TGTGCCAGCAGTGAGGCCAACGTCCTGACTTTC. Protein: CASSEANVLTF.

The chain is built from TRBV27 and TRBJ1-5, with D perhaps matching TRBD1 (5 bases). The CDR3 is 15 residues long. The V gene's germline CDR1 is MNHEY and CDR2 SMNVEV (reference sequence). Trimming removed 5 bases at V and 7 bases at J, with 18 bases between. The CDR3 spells CASSPRARDSQPQHF. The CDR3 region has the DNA TGTGCCAGCAGTCCCAGGGCCAGGGATAGCCAGCCCCAGCATTTT.